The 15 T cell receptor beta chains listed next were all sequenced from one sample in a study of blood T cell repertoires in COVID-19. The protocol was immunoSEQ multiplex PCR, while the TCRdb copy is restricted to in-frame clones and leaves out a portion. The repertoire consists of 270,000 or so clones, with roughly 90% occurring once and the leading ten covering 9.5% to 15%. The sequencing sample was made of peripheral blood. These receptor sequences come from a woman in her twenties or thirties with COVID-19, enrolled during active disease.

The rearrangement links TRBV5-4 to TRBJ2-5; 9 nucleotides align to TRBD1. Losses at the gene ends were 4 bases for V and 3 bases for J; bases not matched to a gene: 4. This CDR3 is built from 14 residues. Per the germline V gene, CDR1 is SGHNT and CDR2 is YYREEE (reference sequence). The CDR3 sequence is CASSKQGAEETQYF. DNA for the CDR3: TGTGCCAGCAGCAAACAGGGGGCCGAAGAGACCCAGTACTTC.

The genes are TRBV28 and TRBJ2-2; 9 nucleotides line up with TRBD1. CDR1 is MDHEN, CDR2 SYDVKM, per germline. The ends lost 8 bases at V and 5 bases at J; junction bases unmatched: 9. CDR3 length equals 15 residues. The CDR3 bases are TGTGCCAGCCTGGCCGGGACAGGGAGTACCGGGGAGCTGTTTTTT. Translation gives CASLAGTGSTGELFF.

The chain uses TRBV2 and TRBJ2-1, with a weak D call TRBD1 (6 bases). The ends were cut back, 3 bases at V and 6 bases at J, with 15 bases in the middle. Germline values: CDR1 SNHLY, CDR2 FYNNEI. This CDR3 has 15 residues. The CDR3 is CASSEHREAVNEQFF. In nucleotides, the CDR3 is TGTGCCAGCAGTGAGCACAGGGAAGCCGTCAATGAGCAGTTCTTC.

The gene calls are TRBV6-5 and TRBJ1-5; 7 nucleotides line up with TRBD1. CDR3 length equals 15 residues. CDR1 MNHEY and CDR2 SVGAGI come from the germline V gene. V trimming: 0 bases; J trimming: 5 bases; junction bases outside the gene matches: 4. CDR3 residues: CASSYSQGGHQPQHF. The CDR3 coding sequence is TGTGCCAGCAGTTACTCCCAGGGGGGACATCAGCCCCAGCATTTT.

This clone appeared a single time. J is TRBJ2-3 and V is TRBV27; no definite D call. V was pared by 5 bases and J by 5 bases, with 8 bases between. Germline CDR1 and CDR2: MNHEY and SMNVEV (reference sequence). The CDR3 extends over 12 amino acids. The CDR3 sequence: CASSPPGDTQYF. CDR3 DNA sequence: TGTGCCAGCAGTCCCCCCGGAGATACGCAGTATTTT.

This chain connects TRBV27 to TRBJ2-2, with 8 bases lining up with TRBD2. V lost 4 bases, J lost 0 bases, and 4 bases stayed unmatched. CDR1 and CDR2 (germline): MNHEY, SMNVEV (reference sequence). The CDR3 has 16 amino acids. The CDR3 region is CASSYPRGANTGELFF. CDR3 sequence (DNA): TGTGCCAGCAGTTATCCGCGGGGGGCGAACACCGGGGAGCTGTTTTTT.

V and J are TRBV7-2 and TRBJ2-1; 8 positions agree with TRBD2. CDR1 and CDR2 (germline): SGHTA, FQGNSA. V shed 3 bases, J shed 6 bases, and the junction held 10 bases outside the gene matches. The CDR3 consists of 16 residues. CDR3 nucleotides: TGTGCCAGCAGCTTGGGGGCGGGGGGCGGAGGCAATGAGCAGTTCTTC. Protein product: CASSLGAGGGGNEQFF.

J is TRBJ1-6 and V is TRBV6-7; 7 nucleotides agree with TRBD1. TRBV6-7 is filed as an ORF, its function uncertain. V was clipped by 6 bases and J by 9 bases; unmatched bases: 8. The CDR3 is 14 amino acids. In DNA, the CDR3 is TGTGCCAGCAGCTCAGACAGGGTTGGTTCACCCCTCCACTTT. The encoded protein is CASSSDRVGSPLHF.

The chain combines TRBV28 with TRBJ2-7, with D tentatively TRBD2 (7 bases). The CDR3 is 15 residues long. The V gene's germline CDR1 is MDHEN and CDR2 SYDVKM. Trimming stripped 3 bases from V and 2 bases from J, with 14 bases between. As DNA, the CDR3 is TGTGCCAGCAGTTTGGGGGGGGCATGGACCTACGAGCAGTACTTC. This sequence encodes CASSLGGAWTYEQYF.

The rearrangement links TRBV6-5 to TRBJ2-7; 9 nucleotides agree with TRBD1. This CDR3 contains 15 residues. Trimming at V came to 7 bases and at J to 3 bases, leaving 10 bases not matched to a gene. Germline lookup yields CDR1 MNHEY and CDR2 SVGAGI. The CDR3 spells CASIRARTGDYEQYF. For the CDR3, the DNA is TGTGCCAGCATCCGAGCACGGACAGGGGACTACGAGCAGTACTTC.

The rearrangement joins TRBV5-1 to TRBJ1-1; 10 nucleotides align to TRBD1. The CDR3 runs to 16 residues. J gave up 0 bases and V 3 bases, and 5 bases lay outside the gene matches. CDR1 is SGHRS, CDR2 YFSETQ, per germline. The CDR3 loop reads CASSSRDRGLNTEAFF. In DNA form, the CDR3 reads TGCGCCAGCAGCTCCCGGGACAGGGGCCTGAACACTGAAGCTTTCTTT. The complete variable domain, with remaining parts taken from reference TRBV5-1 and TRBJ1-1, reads KAGVTQTPRYLIKTRGQQVTLSCSPISGHRSVSWYQQTPGQGLQFLFEYFSETQRNKGNFPGRFSGRQFSNSRSEMNVSTLELGDSALYLCASSSRDRGLNTEAFFGQGTRLTVV.

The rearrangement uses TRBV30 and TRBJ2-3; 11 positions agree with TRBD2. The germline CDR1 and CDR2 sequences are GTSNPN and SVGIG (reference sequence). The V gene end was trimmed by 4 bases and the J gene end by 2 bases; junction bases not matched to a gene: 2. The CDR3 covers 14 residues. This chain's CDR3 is CAWKLAGATDTQYF. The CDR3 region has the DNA TGTGCCTGGAAACTAGCGGGGGCCACAGATACGCAGTATTTT. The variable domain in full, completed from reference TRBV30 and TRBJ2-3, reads SQTIHQWPATLVQPVGSPLSLECTVEGTSNPNLYWYRQAAGRGLQLLFYSVGIGQISSEVPQNLSASRPQDRQFILSSKKLLLSDSGFYLCAWKLAGATDTQYFGPGTRLTVL.

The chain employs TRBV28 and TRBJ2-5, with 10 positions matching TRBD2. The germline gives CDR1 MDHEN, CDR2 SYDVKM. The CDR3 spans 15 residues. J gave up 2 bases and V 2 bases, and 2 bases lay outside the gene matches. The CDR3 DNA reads TGTGCCAGCAGTTTACTAGCGGGGGCACAAGAGACCCAGTACTTC. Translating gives CASSLLAGAQETQYF. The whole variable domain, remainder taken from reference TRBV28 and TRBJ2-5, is DVKVTQSSRYLVKRTGEKVFLECVQDMDHENMFWYRQDPGLGLRLIYFSYDVKMKEKGDIPEGYSVSREKKERFSLILESASTNQTSMYLCASSLLAGAQETQYFGPGTRLLVL.

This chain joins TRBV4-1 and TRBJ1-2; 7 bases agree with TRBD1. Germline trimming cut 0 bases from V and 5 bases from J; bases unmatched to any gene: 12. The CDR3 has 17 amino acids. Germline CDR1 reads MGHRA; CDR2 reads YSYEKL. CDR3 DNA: TGCGCCAGCAGCCAAGATTCAGGGACAGCGTGGGAGTATGGCTACACCTTC. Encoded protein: CASSQDSGTAWEYGYTF.

The DNA of the CDR3 is TGTGCCAGCAGCCTTGATACTAGCGGGGGTCGCCAAGAGACCCAGTACTTC. As protein: CASSLDTSGGRQETQYF. The chain couples TRBV4-2 to TRBJ2-5, with TRBD2 matching over 11 bases. The V gene end was trimmed by 4 bases and the J gene end by 1 base; junction bases not matched to a gene: 8. From germline, CDR1 is LGHNA and CDR2 YNFKEQ. The CDR3 is made up of 17 amino acids.